The 26 T cell receptor beta chains listed next were all sequenced from one sample in a study of shared clonotypes between healthy human individuals. Sequenced by immunoSEQ multiplex PCR; TCRdb stores in-frame clones only, minus some. The sample consists of hundreds of thousands of clones, 87% of them appearing once. Sequencing input: memory CD8+ T cells sorted from blood. Subset in this sample: CD45RO+ cells pooled with CCR7-negative TemRA cells. The receptors here all came from a man between 18 and 35 years old in good health.

The chain carries TRBV2 and TRBJ2-7; D gene ambiguous. With 4 bases removed from V and 2 bases from J, the gap between germline ends came to 9 bases. The CDR3 is 13 residues long. Germline CDR1 and CDR2: SNHLY and FYNNEI. The CDR3 loop is CASSAINPYEQYF. CDR3 sequence (DNA): TGTGCCAGCAGTGCCATTAACCCCTACGAGCAGTACTTC.

CDR3 sequence reads: CASSVGGVYGYTF. The CDR3 nucleotides read TGTGCCAGCAGCGTAGGAGGGGTCTATGGCTACACCTTC. The J gene is TRBJ1-2, the V gene TRBV9; weak D call: TRBD1 (5 bases). CDR1 is SGDLS, CDR2 YYNGEE, per germline. V lost 0 bases to trimming and J lost 4 bases, with 7 bases between them. The CDR3 spans 13 residues.

The CDR3 bases are TGCGCCAGCAGCACAGGGGGAAACACCATATATTTT. Amino acids: CASSTGGNTIYF. The chain couples TRBV5-1 to TRBJ1-3; D might be TRBD1 (6 bases). The CDR3 covers 12 residues. The germline V gene has CDR1 SGHRS and CDR2 YFSETQ. Trimming took off 4 bases at V and 4 bases at J, with 6 bases between the two ends.

This rearrangement joins TRBV9 to TRBJ2-7; a weak D match, TRBD1 (6 bases). CDR3 length equals 17 residues. CDR1 is SGDLS and CDR2 is YYNGEE in the germline V gene. V was cut by 4 bases and J by 0 bases, with 20 bases left in between. The CDR3 nucleotides are TGTGCCAGCAGCCCTACAGGGATTACTATTAGCTCCTACGAGCAGTACTTC. It translates to CASSPTGITISSYEQYF.

The chain joins TRBV7-9 to TRBJ2-1; 10 positions match TRBD2. The CDR3 is 14 amino acids. J gave up 5 bases and V 5 bases, and 3 bases lay outside the gene matches. Germline-derived CDR1 and CDR2 are SEHNR and FQNEAQ (reference sequence). The CDR3 DNA reads as TGTGCCAGCAGCGCAACTAGCGGGAACAATGAGCAGTTCTTC. Translation: CASSATSGNNEQFF.

This chain connects TRBV7-9 to TRBJ2-6; maybe TRBD2 (6 bases). The V gene's germline CDR1 is SEHNR and CDR2 FQNEAQ (reference sequence). V lost 8 bases and J 0 bases, leaving 8 bases between the germline ends. The CDR3 covers 14 residues. The CDR3 loop reads CASQEGSGANVLTF. The CDR3 DNA reads as TGTGCCAGCCAGGAGGGCTCTGGGGCCAACGTCCTGACTTTC. The variable domain in full, with the rest retrieved from reference TRBV7-9 and TRBJ2-6, is DTGVSQNPRHKITKRGQNVTFRCDPISEHNRLYWYRQTLGQGPEFLTYFQNEAQLEKSRLLSDRFSAERPKGSFSTLEIQRTEQGDSAMYLCASQEGSGANVLTFGAGSRLTVL.

V usage is TRBV7-9 and J usage is TRBJ1-1; 9 positions match TRBD1. With V trimmed by 5 bases and J by 3 bases, 4 bases remained unmatched. The CDR3 has 14 residues. The V gene's germline CDR1 is SEHNR and CDR2 FQNEAQ (reference sequence). CDR3 protein: CASSLQGADTEAFF. DNA for the CDR3: TGTGCCAGCAGCCTACAGGGGGCCGACACTGAAGCTTTCTTT.

Points on this clone: Other DNA sequences from this sample encode an identical CDR3 as well. The chain combines TRBV5-6 with TRBJ1-6, with TRBD1 identical over 8 bases. This CDR3 has 13 amino acids. Germline CDR1 is SGHDT and CDR2 is YYEEEE. The V gene end was trimmed by 2 bases and the J gene end by 11 bases; junction bases not matched to a gene: 3. CDR3 DNA: TGTGCCAGCAGCTTCGGACAGGGCCCACCCCTCCACTTT. Its protein is CASSFGQGPPLHF.

In the case of this clone: This could be a read error, since a much larger clone is one nucleotide away. The V call is TRBV7-2, the J call TRBJ2-7; D is perhaps TRBD1 or TRBD2 (5 bases each). This CDR3 has 12 amino acids. With 5 bases removed from V and 3 bases from J, the gap between germline ends came to 8 bases. The germline V gene encodes CDR1 SGHTA and CDR2 FQGNSA. CDR3 nucleotides: TGTGCCAGCAGCGTGGGGGTCTACGAGCAGTACTTC. It yields the protein CASSVGVYEQYF. Full variable domain (missing parts from reference TRBV7-2 and TRBJ2-7): GAGVSQSPSNKVTEKGKDVELRCDPISGHTALYWYRQSLGQGLEFLIYFQGNSAPDKSGLPSDRFSAERTGGSVSTLTIQRTQQEDSAVYLCASSVGVYEQYFGPGTRLTVT.

This chain joins TRBV5-8 and TRBJ2-2; no clear D gene. The germline gives CDR1 SGHTS, CDR2 YDEGEE. CDR3 size: 14 residues. Trimming removed 4 bases from V and 4 bases from J, with 11 bases in between. The CDR3 coding sequence is TGTGCCAGCAGCCCACCCCCGAGCACCGGGGAGCTGTTTTTT. As protein: CASSPPPSTGELFF.

The CDR3 loop reads CASSPPGTISYEQYF. The DNA of the CDR3 is TGTGCCAGCAGCCCCCCGGGCACCATCTCCTACGAGCAGTACTTC. V usage is TRBV28 and J usage is TRBJ2-7, with no clear D. CDR1 is MDHEN and CDR2 is SYDVKM in the germline V gene. Trimming pared 6 bases from V and 0 bases from J, leaving 15 bases between. The CDR3 spans 15 residues.

The V gene is TRBV5-4, the J gene TRBJ1-4; tentative D call: TRBD1 (5 bases). Germline CDR1 SGHNT, CDR2 YYREEE (reference sequence). The CDR3 consists of 14 residues. The ends were cut back, 0 bases at V and 6 bases at J, with 9 bases in the middle. The DNA of the CDR3 is TGTGCCAGCAGCTTGGGAGGACAAGATGAAAAACTGTTTTTT. This translates into CASSLGGQDEKLFF. The full variable domain, rest sourced from reference TRBV5-4 and TRBJ1-4, is ETGVTQSPTHLIKTRGQQVTLRCSSQSGHNTVSWYQQALGQGPQFIFQYYREEENGRGNFPPRFSGLQFPNYSSELNVNALELDDSALYLCASSLGGQDEKLFFGSGTQLSVL.

The chain recombines TRBV5-1 with TRBJ1-1; 11 bases match TRBD1. Germline V CDR1 and CDR2: SGHRS, YFSETQ. V lost 6 bases and J lost 1; bases outside the gene matches: 8. This CDR3 has 16 amino acids. CDR3 sequence: CASKAGTGGTNTEAFF. CDR3 nucleotide sequence: TGCGCCAGCAAGGCCGGGACAGGGGGAACGAACACTGAAGCTTTCTTT.

This chain connects TRBV5-1 to TRBJ2-5; D is tentatively TRBD1 or TRBD2 (5 bases each). Germline V gene lookup returns CDR1 SGHRS and CDR2 YFSETQ. The ends were cut back, 1 base at V and 5 bases at J, with 27 bases in the middle. This CDR3 is built from 19 residues. The CDR3 here is CASSLRQGAKQSRSETQYF. The CDR3, as DNA: TGCGCCAGCAGCTTGAGGCAGGGAGCTAAACAATCACGCTCGGAGACCCAGTACTTC.

V usage is TRBV10-1 and J usage is TRBJ2-1; 9 bases align to TRBD2. V trimming: 2 bases; J trimming: 5 bases; junction bases outside the gene matches: 4. The germline CDR1 and CDR2 sequences are WNHNN and SYGVQD (reference sequence). CDR3 length: 15 residues. This CDR3 reads CASSEGTSHDNEQFF. CDR3 bases: TGCGCCAGCAGTGAGGGGACTAGCCATGACAATGAGCAGTTCTTC.

The genes are TRBV2 and TRBJ1-5; D unclear. Trimming cost V 4 bases and J 0 bases, with 10 bases left between them. The CDR3 length is 15 residues. CDR1 and CDR2 (germline): SNHLY, FYNNEI. This CDR3 is CASSGNNYSNQPQHF. The DNA of the CDR3 is TGTGCCAGCAGTGGCAACAACTATAGCAATCAGCCCCAGCATTTT.

The chain has TRBV7-2 and TRBJ2-1; possible D gene TRBD2, 5 bases. The CDR3 is 16 amino acids. The germline gives CDR1 SGHTA, CDR2 FQGNSA. Trimming pared 5 bases from V and 2 bases from J, leaving 16 bases between. Here the CDR3 reads CASSHLKRSPYNEQFF. Here the CDR3 DNA reads TGTGCCAGCAGCCATCTTAAGCGGAGCCCCTACAATGAGCAGTTCTTC.

The rearrangement links TRBV5-1 to TRBJ2-2, with D unclear. The CDR3 is made up of 15 amino acids. The germline CDR1 and CDR2 sequences are SGHRS and YFSETQ. V gave up 4 bases and J gave up 0 bases, with 10 bases separating them. CDR3 amino acids: CASSPRRANTGELFF. The DNA for the CDR3 is TGCGCCAGCAGCCCCCGTCGCGCGAACACCGGGGAGCTGTTTTTT.

V and J are TRBV29-1 and TRBJ2-5; 9 bases are a match to TRBD2. Unmatched junction bases numbered 4, after V lost 0 bases and J lost 2 bases. The CDR3 has 15 amino acids. CDR1 is SQVTM and CDR2 is ANQGSEA in the germline V gene. The CDR3 region is CSVEEGLAPQETQYF. The DNA of the CDR3 is TGCAGCGTTGAAGAAGGACTAGCGCCTCAAGAGACCCAGTACTTC. The full variable domain, in which reference TRBV29-1 and TRBJ2-5 provide the parts outside the CDR3, is SAVISQKPSRDICQRGTSLTIQCQVDSQVTMMFWYRQQPGQSLTLIATANQGSEATYESGFVIDKFPISRPNLTFSTLTVSNMSPEDSSIYLCSVEEGLAPQETQYFGPGTRLLVL.

This clone was seen only a few times. The chain links TRBV6-5 to TRBJ2-1, with 7 nucleotides matching TRBD1. J was trimmed by 2 bases and V by 3 bases; bases with no gene match: 7. Germline V gives CDR1 MNHEY, CDR2 SVGAGI. CDR3 length equals 16 residues. CDR3 DNA: TGTGCCAGCAGTTATTCCGGGACAGAAGCCTACAATGAGCAGTTCTTC. Translating it yields CASSYSGTEAYNEQFF.

Many counts were recorded for this clone. Other nucleotide sequences from this sample produce the same CDR3. The chain links TRBV5-1 to TRBJ2-7; no firm D call. The ends were cut back, 0 bases at V and 1 base at J, with 5 bases in the middle. The germline gives CDR1 SGHRS, CDR2 YFSETQ. The CDR3 consists of 13 residues. The CDR3 nucleotides read TGCGCCAGCAGCTTGGCCGGGTCCTACGAGCAGTACTTC. This codes for CASSLAGSYEQYF.

The DNA of the CDR3 is TGTGCCAGCAGCTTACTCCACTCCGCGGGACGCCACACTGAAGCTTTCTTT. Translated: CASSLLHSAGRHTEAFF. The chain carries TRBV7-8 and TRBJ1-1, with D perhaps TRBD1 (5 bases). The V end was cut by 2 bases, the J end by 3 bases, with 19 bases between. Germline assignment: CDR1 SGHVS and CDR2 FQNEAQ. This CDR3 comprises 17 residues.

This clone was detected only a few times. Other DNA sequences in this specimen translate into the identical CDR3. The chain employs TRBV11-2 and TRBJ1-1; D is unresolved. The CDR3 loop spans 13 amino acids. V was shortened by 1 base and J by 1 base, with 4 bases between the two germline ends. The V gene's germline CDR1 is SGHAT and CDR2 FQNNGV. The CDR3 is CASSLGRNTEAFF. CDR3 DNA sequence: TGTGCCAGCAGCTTAGGCCGGAACACTGAAGCTTTCTTT.

This chain links TRBV19 with TRBJ1-5; D ambiguous. V was trimmed by 1 base and J by 10 bases, leaving 11 bases between them. The CDR3 runs 13 residues. Looked up from germline, CDR1 is LNHDA and CDR2 is SQIVND (reference sequence). In nucleotides, the CDR3 is TGTGCCAGTAGTATAGTATTGGGAGATCCCCAGCATTTT. The encoded protein is CASSIVLGDPQHF.

This clone has a single count. The chain recombines TRBV11-2 with TRBJ2-7; 8 bases align to TRBD2. The CDR3 length is 16 residues. Trimming took 4 bases from V and 5 from J; bases not matched to a gene: 13. Germline CDR1 and CDR2: SGHAT and FQNNGV. The CDR3 region has the DNA TGTGCCAGCAGCTCCTGGCCCCGCGGGAGGTTGGACGAGCAGTACTTC. As protein: CASSSWPRGRLDEQYF.

The chain links TRBV2 to TRBJ1-1; 8 bases align to TRBD1. V shed 7 bases, J shed 0 bases, and the junction held 4 bases outside the gene matches. Germline V gene sequence: CDR1 SNHLY, CDR2 FYNNEI. CDR3 size: 14 residues. In DNA, the CDR3 is TGTGCCAGCATGACGGGACAGGTGAACACTGAAGCTTTCTTT. It is translated as CASMTGQVNTEAFF.